This T cell receptor (beta chain) was profiled in a study of cytomegalovirus exposure and HLA in healthy donors. Whole-study results and caveats: Later analysis showed most CMV-associated TCR beta chains appearing HLA-restricted. In a later analysis, TCR beta V- and J-gene trimming showed a link to a missense DCLRE1C variant.

Use of 60 Vbeta and 13 Jbeta primers characterized the PCR. Sequencing was performed with immunoSEQ multiplex PCR; in TCRdb, only in-frame clones are kept and a portion is missing. In the table there are roughly 120,000 clones, around 80% of which are singletons. This clone has only a few counts. Its antigen is unidentified. The CDR3 totals 13 residues. CDR1 and CDR2 from the germline V gene are SQVTM and ANQGSEA. Between the trimmed V and J ends, which lost 1 base and 2 bases, there was a span of 8 bases. The origin of this receptor is a young man in good health and CMV-seropositive. The sequencing sample was made of PBMCs. This chain uses TRBV29-1 with TRBJ2-5, with a tentative D call TRBD2 (6 bases). In nucleotides, the CDR3 is TGCAGCGTTGAAGGGGGGGATCAAGAGACCCAGTACTTC. The encoded protein is CSVEGGDQETQYF.